Shown below are 10 T cell receptor beta chains from a single sample sequenced in a study of regulatory T cells in long-lasting Graves disease. Arm-PCR of CDR3 regions with iRepertoire HTBI primers generated TCR beta libraries. TCRdb re-analysed the multiplex PCR reads in MiXCR, keeping a single row per CDR3 protein. The top ten hold around 7% of the sample, which has around 460,000 distinct CDR3 sequences, 20% to 25% seen once. Specified time point: persistent/refractory GD, antithyroid drugs over 5 years with positive TRAb. PBMC-extracted RNA yielded the TCR library. The specimen comprised peripheral blood mononuclear cells (PBMCs), sampled when the disease was refractory, from a patient treated with antithyroid drugs. The receptor source for this set is a female donor with Graves disease.

V gene TRBV20-1 combines with J gene TRBJ2-7, with D possibly matching TRBD1 (6 bases). Germline lookup yields CDR1 DFQATT and CDR2 SNEGSKA (reference sequence). The CDR3 spans 14 residues. With 2 bases removed from V and 2 bases from J, the gap between germline ends came to 13 bases. Written as DNA, the CDR3 is TGCAGTGCTAGAACAGGGACGGGCACCTACGAGCAGTACTTC. It is translated as CSARTGTGTYEQYF.

This clonotype occurred a few times. The gene calls are TRBV19 and TRBJ1-5; no reliable D call. The CDR3 has 13 amino acids. V shed 3 bases and J shed 11 bases, with 14 bases lying between them. Germline CDR1 reads LNHDA; CDR2 reads SQIVND (reference sequence). CDR3 DNA: TGTGCCAGTAGTATGGGGTTGGCCAAGGCCCAGCATTTT. Translated, it gives CASSMGLAKAQHF.

This chain uses TRBV7-9 with TRBJ1-4; D is undetermined. V was clipped by 1 base and J by 0 bases, with 9 bases between them. Looked up from germline, CDR1 is SEHNR and CDR2 is FQNEAQ (reference sequence). The CDR3 is made up of 16 amino acids. The CDR3 DNA sequence: TGTGCCAGCAGCTTAGAGGTGGCTTCAACTAATGAAAAACTGTTTTTT. Residues: CASSLEVASTNEKLFF.

This clonotype was observed a handful of times. Given a much more abundant clone one base away, this may be a read error. This chain uses TRBV28 with TRBJ2-7; the match to TRBD2 covers 7 bases. CDR3 length: 15 amino acids. The V and J ends lost 5 bases and 5 bases, in that order; junction bases with no gene match: 12. Per the germline V gene, CDR1 is MDHEN and CDR2 is SYDVKM. CDR3 nucleotides: TGTGCCAGCAGTGCCTCCCTAGCGGAGGGGAACGAGCAGTACTTC. The encoded protein is CASSASLAEGNEQYF.

V gene TRBV3-1 combines with J gene TRBJ2-2; 7 bases align to TRBD1. Trimming cost V 4 bases and J 4 bases; bases outside gene matches: 6. CDR3 length: 15 amino acids. The germline gives CDR1 LGHDT, CDR2 YNNKEL (reference sequence). The CDR3 nucleotides read TGTGCCAGCAGCCGGCCGACAGGGAGCACCGGGGAGCTGTTTTTT. Translation: CASSRPTGSTGELFF.

The chain is built from TRBV20-1 and TRBJ1-2; unclear D gene. The CDR3 has 13 residues. V was shortened by 6 bases and J by 2 bases, with 13 bases between the two germline ends. CDR1 DFQATT and CDR2 SNEGSKA come from the germline V gene (reference sequence). In DNA, the CDR3 is TGCAGTGCCCGAGATGCGGGGAACTATGGCTACACCTTC. Its protein product is CSARDAGNYGYTF.

The chain joins TRBV15 to TRBJ1-2; no clear D gene. The CDR3 consists of 13 residues. V lost 0 bases to trimming and J lost 5 bases, with 7 bases between them. Germline V gene sequence: CDR1 LNHNV, CDR2 YYDKDF (reference sequence). The CDR3 protein is CATSRDHQYGYTF. CDR3 sequence (DNA): TGTGCCACCAGCAGAGATCACCAGTATGGCTACACCTTC.

This clonotype was counted many times. The CDR3 sequence: CASKRAVANYGYTF. For the CDR3, the DNA is TGTGCCAGTAAGAGGGCGGTAGCTAACTATGGCTACACCTTC. The chain joins TRBV19 to TRBJ1-2, with D unresolved. The germline V and J ends were trimmed by 7 bases and 0 bases, with 12 bases remaining between them. The CDR3 consists of 14 residues. Germline loops: CDR1 LNHDA, CDR2 SQIVND (reference sequence).

In this sample, this clonotype turned up a few times. This chain links TRBV10-3 with TRBJ2-7, with a possible D match to TRBD2 (5 bases). Germline CDR1 ENHRY, CDR2 SYGVKD. There are 13 residues in the CDR3. V lost 8 bases and J lost 3, with 14 bases in between. CDR3 nucleotide sequence: TGTGCCATCCGGGCAGGAGACTACTACGAGCAGTACTTC. This sequence encodes CAIRAGDYYEQYF.

J is TRBJ2-7 and V is TRBV24-1; D not certain. Trimming removed 1 base from V and 3 bases from J, with 6 bases in between. The CDR3 totals 13 residues. The germline V gene encodes CDR1 KGHDR and CDR2 SFDVKD. The chain's CDR3 is CATSDFDGYEQYF. CDR3 coding DNA: TGTGCCACCAGTGATTTTGACGGCTACGAGCAGTACTTC.